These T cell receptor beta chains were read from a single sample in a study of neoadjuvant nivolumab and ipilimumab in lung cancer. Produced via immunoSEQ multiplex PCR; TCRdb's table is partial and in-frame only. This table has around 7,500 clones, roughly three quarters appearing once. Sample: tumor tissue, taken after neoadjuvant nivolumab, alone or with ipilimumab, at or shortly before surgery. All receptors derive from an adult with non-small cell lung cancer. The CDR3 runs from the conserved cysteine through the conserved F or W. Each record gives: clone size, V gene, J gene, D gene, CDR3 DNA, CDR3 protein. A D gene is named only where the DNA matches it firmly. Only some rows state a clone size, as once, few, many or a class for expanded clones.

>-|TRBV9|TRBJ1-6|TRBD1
TGTGCCAGCGGGGGACAGAATAATTCACCCCTCCACTTT
CASGGQNNSPLHF
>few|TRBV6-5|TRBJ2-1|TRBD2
TGTGCCAGCAGATTCGGACTAGCGGGTAACAATGAGCAGTTCTTC
CASRFGLAGNNEQFF
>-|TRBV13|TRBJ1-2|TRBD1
TGTGCCAGCAGCTCAGACAGCCGGGACAGGGAACCCTTCACCTTC
CASSSDSRDREPFTF
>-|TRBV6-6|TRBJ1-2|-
TGTGCCAGCAGTTACGGGGCGGATGGCTACACCTTC
CASSYGADGYTF
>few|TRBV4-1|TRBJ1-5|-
TGCGCCAGCAGCCAAGGGACCAGCAATCAGCCCCAGCATTTT
CASSQGTSNQPQHF
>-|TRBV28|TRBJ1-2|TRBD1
TGTGCCAGCAGCTCCGGACAGGGCTATGGCTACACCTTC
CASSSGQGYGYTF
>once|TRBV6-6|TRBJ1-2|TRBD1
TGTGCCAGCAGCCTTTGGGACAGTCGACTCTATGGCTACACCTTC
CASSLWDSRLYGYTF
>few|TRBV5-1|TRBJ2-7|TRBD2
TGCGCCAGCAGCGTGGGCCTAGCGGGAGACCCCCCCTACTACGAGCAGTACTTC
CASSVGLAGDPPYYEQYF
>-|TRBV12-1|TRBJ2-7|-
TGTGCCAGCAGCTTTGGGCAGAGGGGGCCCTACGAGCAGTACTTC
CASSFGQRGPYEQYF
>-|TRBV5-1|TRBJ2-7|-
TGCGCCAGCAGCTTGGGTGCAGGGAGCGAGCAGTACTTC
CASSLGAGSEQYF
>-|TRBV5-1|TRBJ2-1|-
TGCGCCAGCAGCTTGGCCTTCAACAATGAGCAGTTCTTC
CASSLAFNNEQFF
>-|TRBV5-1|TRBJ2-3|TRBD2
TGCGCCAGCAGCTTGTTGGGGACTAGCGGGGGCACAGATACGCAGTATTTT
CASSLLGTSGGTDTQYF
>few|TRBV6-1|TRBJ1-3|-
TGTGCCAGCAGTGTTTCAGTCGGACTCTCTGGAAACACCATATATTTT
CASSVSVGLSGNTIYF
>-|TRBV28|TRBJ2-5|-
TGTGCCAGCAGCCCTGCTACTGGGGGGTGGGAGACCCAGTACTTC
CASSPATGGWETQYF
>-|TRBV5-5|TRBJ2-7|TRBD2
TGTGCCAGCAGCCCGGGACTAGCGGGAACCGAGCAGTACTTC
CASSPGLAGTEQYF
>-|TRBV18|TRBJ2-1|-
TGTGCCAGCTCCACCCTCCCTTTAGGGGGGCTCCATTACAATGAGCAGTTCTTC
CASSTLPLGGLHYNEQFF
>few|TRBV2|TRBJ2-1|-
TGTGCCAGCAGCCCTAGCAGGTATGAGCAGTTCTTC
CASSPSRYEQFF
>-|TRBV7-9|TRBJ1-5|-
TGTGCCAGCAGCTTAGACGATAGCAATCAGCCCCAGCATTTT
CASSLDDSNQPQHF
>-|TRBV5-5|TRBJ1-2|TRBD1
TGTGCCAGCAGCTTGGGACAGGGGACGCAGTACTATGGCTACACCTTC
CASSLGQGTQYYGYTF
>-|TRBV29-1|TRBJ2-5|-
TGCAGCGTTTCTACTGGGGCCCAAGAGACCCAGTACTTC
CSVSTGAQETQYF
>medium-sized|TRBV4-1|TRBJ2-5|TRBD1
TGCGCCAGCAGCCGGACAGGGGCCGGGGAGACCCAGTACTTC
CASSRTGAGETQYF
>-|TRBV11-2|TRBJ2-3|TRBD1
TGTGCCAGCAGCTCATGGACAGGGGGCTCGGATACGCAGTATTTT
CASSSWTGGSDTQYF
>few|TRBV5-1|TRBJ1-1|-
TGCGCCAGCAGCTTGGGTCAACCACCCCGGAGCACTGAAGCTTTCTTT
CASSLGQPPRSTEAFF
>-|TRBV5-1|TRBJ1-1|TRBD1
TGCGCCAGCAGCTTGGAGACAGGGGTGAACACTGAAGCTTTCTTT
CASSLETGVNTEAFF
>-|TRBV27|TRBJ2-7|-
TGTGCCAGCAGTTTAAAACTCGGGGGAAGCTCCTACGAGCAGTACTTC
CASSLKLGGSSYEQYF
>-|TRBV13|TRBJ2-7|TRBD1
TGTGCCAGCAGCTTCCTACAGGGGGCTGAGTACTTC
CASSFLQGAEYF
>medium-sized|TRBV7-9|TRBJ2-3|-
TGTGCCAGCAGCTTAGGGGGACGTGGTGGAGATACGCAGTATTTT
CASSLGGRGGDTQYF
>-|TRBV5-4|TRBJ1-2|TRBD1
TGTGCCAGCAGCTCCCGACAGGGGGTAGGGTATGGCTACACCTTC
CASSSRQGVGYGYTF
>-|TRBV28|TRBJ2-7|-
TGTGCCAGCAGTTTAAGGGTAGTCCTAGGAACCTGGGACTACGAGCAGTACTTC
CASSLRVVLGTWDYEQYF
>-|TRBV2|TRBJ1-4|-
TGTGCCAGCAGTGAATGGGGGGCCCTTAATGAAAAACTGTTTTTT
CASSEWGALNEKLFF
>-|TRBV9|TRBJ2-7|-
TGTGCCAGCAGCCCCCTTCCAAGCAGGGGCAGCGAGCAGTACTTC
CASSPLPSRGSEQYF
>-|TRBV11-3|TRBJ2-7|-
TGTGCCAGCAGCTGGACCCGCCTTGGAGGGACGGGTTACGAGCAGTACTTC
CASSWTRLGGTGYEQYF
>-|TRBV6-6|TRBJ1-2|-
TGTGCCAGCAGTTACTCGATGGGCCGGATTAACTATGGCTACACCTTC
CASSYSMGRINYGYTF
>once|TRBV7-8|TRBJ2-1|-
TGTGCCAGCAGCTTAGAAGTGAATGAGCAGTTCTTC
CASSLEVNEQFF
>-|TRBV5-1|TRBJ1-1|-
TGCGCCAGCAGCTTGGACTGGGGAAGGGACACTGAAGCTTTCTTT
CASSLDWGRDTEAFF
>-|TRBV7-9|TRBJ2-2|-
TGTGCCAGCTCAGCCTCTTGGAACACCGGGGAGCTGTTTTTT
CASSASWNTGELFF
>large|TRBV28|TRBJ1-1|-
TGTGCCAGCAGCCCACGGGGGAATGAAGCTTTCTTT
CASSPRGNEAFF
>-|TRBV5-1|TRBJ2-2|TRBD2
TGCGCCAGCAGCTTCAGCAGGGAGGGCACCGGGGAGCTGTTTTTT
CASSFSREGTGELFF
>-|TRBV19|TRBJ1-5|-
TGTGCCAGTAGTATGAGAGTGGGATTGGATCAGCCCCAGCATTTT
CASSMRVGLDQPQHF
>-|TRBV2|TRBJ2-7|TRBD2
TGTGCCAGTCGACTAGCGGGAGAAGGGGAGCAGTACTTC
CASRLAGEGEQYF
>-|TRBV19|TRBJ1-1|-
TGTGCCAGTATTCTTCAGGGTGGGAACACTGAAGCTTTCTTT
CASILQGGNTEAFF
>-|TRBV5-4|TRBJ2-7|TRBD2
TGTGCCAGCAGCCTGCCCGGACTAGCGGATACCCGGGAGTACTTC
CASSLPGLADTREYF
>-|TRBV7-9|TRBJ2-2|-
TGTGCCAGCAGCTTCCCACGTCCCGGGGAGCTGTTTTTT
CASSFPRPGELFF
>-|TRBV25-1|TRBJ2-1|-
TGTGCCAGCAGTCGGGAAAGATCCTACAATGAGCAGTTCTTC
CASSRERSYNEQFF